What follows are 15 T cell receptor beta chains derived from one specimen sequenced in a study of shared clonotypes between healthy human individuals. The assay was immunoSEQ multiplex PCR, and TCRdb's table has in-frame clones only and misses some. The sample has about 800,000 clones, around 96% seen once. Positive CCR7 selection of CD45RO-negative cells yielded the naive CD8 cells, and terminally differentiated effector memory CD45RA+ cells were excluded. Sequences were obtained from naive CD8+ T cells sorted from blood. Source of these receptors: a man in his thirties or forties in good health.

This clone was observed once. The genes are TRBV5-1 and TRBJ2-1; TRBD1 matches at 7 bases. V lost 4 bases and J lost 5; bases outside the gene matches: 6. Germline assignment: CDR1 SGHRS and CDR2 YFSETQ. The CDR3 is 14 residues long. CDR3 bases: TGCGCCAGCAGCGGGACAGCCCTACACAATGAGCAGTTCTTC. It encodes CASSGTALHNEQFF.

V and J are TRBV29-1 and TRBJ2-5; TRBD2 aligns across 10 bases. V shed 6 bases and J 5 bases; nucleotides not matched to a gene: 12. CDR3 size: 15 residues. Germline V gives CDR1 SQVTM, CDR2 ANQGSEA. The CDR3: CSVPWTSGSEETQYF. CDR3 bases: TGCAGCGTCCCATGGACTAGCGGTTCCGAGGAGACCCAGTACTTC.

This rearrangement joins TRBV19 to TRBJ2-5; D is unclear. CDR1 is LNHDA and CDR2 is SQIVND in the germline V gene (reference sequence). This CDR3 region has 14 residues. The V end lost 0 bases, the J end lost 4 bases, and 9 bases lay between the germline ends. The CDR3 region has the DNA TGTGCCAGTAGTATAGATTTGCCAGCAGAGACCCAGTACTTC. Translating gives CASSIDLPAETQYF.

CDR3 amino acids: CASSYSKPWANVLTF. In nucleotides, the CDR3 is TGTGCCAGCAGTTACTCAAAGCCCTGGGCCAACGTCCTGACTTTC. The genes are TRBV6-5 and TRBJ2-6; D is undetermined. The CDR3 runs 15 residues. Germline V gives CDR1 MNHEY, CDR2 SVGAGI. Trimming cost V 0 bases and J 5 bases, with 8 bases left between them.

This sequence joins TRBV7-9 and TRBJ1-2; D possibly corresponds to TRBD1 (5 bases). Trimming shortened V by 4 bases and J by 5 bases, and 14 bases separated the two germline ends. The germline V gene has CDR1 SEHNR and CDR2 FQNEAQ (reference sequence). The CDR3 sequence is 14 residues long. For the CDR3, the DNA is TGTGCCAGCAGCTCCGGGGGGTTCGAATATGGCTACACCTTC. Protein sequence: CASSSGGFEYGYTF.

This chain joins TRBV11-2 and TRBJ2-2; TRBD2 agrees at 7 bases. V was clipped by 5 bases and J by 5 bases; unmatched bases: 14. The CDR3 loop spans 17 amino acids. CDR1 is SGHAT, CDR2 FQNNGV, per germline. The chain's CDR3 is CASSPQSSGIGTGELFF. The DNA for the CDR3 is TGTGCCAGCAGCCCCCAATCAAGCGGGATAGGGACCGGGGAGCTGTTTTTT.

The genes are TRBV27 and TRBJ1-1; D unresolved. This CDR3 spans 11 amino acids. V dropped 3 bases and J dropped 7 bases, with 6 bases sitting between them. Germline V gene data show CDR1 as MNHEY and CDR2 as SMNVEV (reference sequence). Here the CDR3 DNA reads TGTGCCAGCAGTTTTTCAGGTGAAGCTTTCTTT. It yields the protein CASSFSGEAFF.

V usage is TRBV6-1 and J usage is TRBJ2-7, with TRBD1 matching over 8 bases. Germline V CDR1 and CDR2: MNHNS, SASEGT. Losses at the gene ends were 0 bases for V and 4 bases for J; bases not matched to a gene: 8. The CDR3 contains 16 residues. The CDR3 region has the DNA TGTGCCAGCAGTGAAGCGGTCGGCAGGGGGCTATACGAGCAGTACTTC. This sequence encodes CASSEAVGRGLYEQYF.

The J gene is TRBJ2-3, the V gene TRBV6-1; maybe TRBD1 (5 bases). This CDR3 spans 14 amino acids. Between the trimmed V and J ends, which lost 4 bases and 2 bases, there was a span of 10 bases. From germline, CDR1 is MNHNS and CDR2 SASEGT. The CDR3 spells CASSGQPYTDTQYF. In DNA, the CDR3 is TGTGCCAGCAGTGGACAGCCATACACAGATACGCAGTATTTT.

The gene calls are TRBV5-5 and TRBJ2-7; D possibly corresponds to TRBD1 (5 bases). Germline V gene lookup returns CDR1 SGHKS and CDR2 YYEKEE (reference sequence). The CDR3 is 15 residues long. V gave up 0 bases and J gave up 6 bases, with 16 bases separating them. This chain's CDR3 is CASSLESGLHPEQYF. Written as DNA, the CDR3 is TGTGCCAGCAGCTTGGAGTCAGGGCTTCATCCCGAGCAGTACTTC.

This chain joins TRBV5-1 and TRBJ2-1; TRBD2 agrees at 8 bases. From germline, CDR1 is SGHRS and CDR2 YFSETQ. The J segment lost 2 bases and the V segment lost 4 bases, leaving 14 bases of the junction unmatched. The CDR3 totals 18 residues. The CDR3 here is CASSAGTSWSMAYNEQFF. The CDR3, as DNA: TGCGCCAGCAGCGCCGGGACTAGTTGGTCCATGGCCTACAATGAGCAGTTCTTC.

This chain uses TRBV4-1 with TRBJ2-7; TRBD1 or TRBD2 may be the D gene (5 bases each). The CDR3 contains 14 residues. CDR1 and CDR2 (germline): MGHRA, YSYEKL. V lost 4 bases and J 0 bases, leaving 10 bases between the germline ends. The CDR3 DNA reads as TGCGCCAGCAGCCCGGGACCAAGCTCCTACGAGCAGTACTTC. Translated: CASSPGPSSYEQYF.

The chain combines TRBV5-4 with TRBJ2-7; 9 bases are shared with TRBD2. V was pared by 4 bases and J by 5 bases, with 13 bases of the junction left unmatched. CDR1 is SGHNT and CDR2 is YYREEE in the germline V gene (reference sequence). The CDR3 covers 16 residues. Written as DNA, the CDR3 is TGTGCCAGCAGCCCCCTAGCTGGCGGGAGGGCCCACGAGCAGTACTTC. Translated: CASSPLAGGRAHEQYF.

CDR3 nucleotide sequence: TGTGCCAGCTCACCCCGGGACAGGGCCAACACCGGGGAGCTGTTTTTT. Translated: CASSPRDRANTGELFF. This sequence joins TRBV18 and TRBJ2-2, with 9 bases that match TRBD1. Germline CDR1 KGHSH, CDR2 LQKENI. The CDR3 runs to 16 residues. Unmatched junction bases numbered 4, after V lost 3 bases and J lost 2 bases.

This rearrangement joins TRBV28 to TRBJ1-5, with D possibly being TRBD1 (6 bases). The germline V and J ends were trimmed by 8 bases and 6 bases, with 23 bases remaining between them. The CDR3 length is 16 residues. Germline CDR1 is MDHEN and CDR2 is SYDVKM. CDR3 sequence: CASLTGTLSSSQPQHF. DNA for the CDR3: TGTGCCAGCCTTACCGGGACACTATCGTCAAGTCAGCCCCAGCATTTT.